The sequence of this T cell receptor beta chain was determined in a study of cytomegalovirus exposure and HLA in healthy donors. Study-wide findings and caveats: A later analysis linked about 17,000 TCR beta sequences to HLA alleles at 0.05 false discovery rate. Rare TCR sequences predominated, though certain public TCRs were found in many donors. The authors later found most CMV-associated TCR beta chains appeared HLA-restricted. Roughly uniform depth of sequencing across donors was assumed in presence/absence analyses.

The CDR3 covers 15 residues. Per germline, CDR1 SGHTA and CDR2 FQGNSA. Trimming stripped 3 bases from V and 3 bases from J, with 12 bases between. Researchers ran the PCR with 60 Vbeta and 13 Jbeta primers. Using immunoSEQ multiplex PCR, the repertoire was profiled, and TCRdb retains in-frame clones only, with some absent. The data contain 95,000 to 100,000 clones, 76% of them singletons. In the case of this clone: Its antigen is undetermined.

This chain connects TRBV7-2 to TRBJ1-5, with D unclear. The source is a man aged 35 to 55 in good health and CMV-seronegative. Sequencing was performed on PBMCs. As DNA, the CDR3 is TGTGCCAGCAGCTTCGCCGGTTTCGACAATCAGCCCCAGCATTTT. It encodes CASSFAGFDNQPQHF.